What follows is one T cell receptor beta chain and its context. The CDR3 runs to 15 residues. V dropped 6 bases and J dropped 9; count of bases not matched to a gene: 13. Germline assignment: CDR1 MNHEY and CDR2 SVGEGT. The sample is drawn from a study of T cells after yellow fever vaccination. Overall study context: Preparation used SMART-Seq v4 Ultra Low Input for the low-cell-number fractions. Study conclusions and caveats: Post-booster reappearance was seen for most primary-vaccination clones (roughly 96% CD4, roughly 88% CD8). The CD4 and CD8 compartments had a small share of their clonotypes in common.

TCRdb called the 5' RACE reads again in MiXCR, with one record for every CDR3 protein. The sample carries about 85,000 distinct CDR3 sequences, about 14% recorded once. This rearrangement joins TRBV6-2 or TRBV6-3 to TRBJ2-1; 8 nucleotides line up with TRBD1. The receptor comes from a young man who received the YFV17D yellow fever vaccine. Sequences were derived from CD8+ T cells not binding an NS4B(214-222) dextramer, sorted from PBMCs, sampled roughly 20 days after the first yellow fever vaccination. This CDR3 reads CASSWTGSRVGEQFF. For the CDR3, the DNA is TGTGCCAGCAGCTGGACAGGGAGTAGGGTAGGTGAGCAGTTCTTC.